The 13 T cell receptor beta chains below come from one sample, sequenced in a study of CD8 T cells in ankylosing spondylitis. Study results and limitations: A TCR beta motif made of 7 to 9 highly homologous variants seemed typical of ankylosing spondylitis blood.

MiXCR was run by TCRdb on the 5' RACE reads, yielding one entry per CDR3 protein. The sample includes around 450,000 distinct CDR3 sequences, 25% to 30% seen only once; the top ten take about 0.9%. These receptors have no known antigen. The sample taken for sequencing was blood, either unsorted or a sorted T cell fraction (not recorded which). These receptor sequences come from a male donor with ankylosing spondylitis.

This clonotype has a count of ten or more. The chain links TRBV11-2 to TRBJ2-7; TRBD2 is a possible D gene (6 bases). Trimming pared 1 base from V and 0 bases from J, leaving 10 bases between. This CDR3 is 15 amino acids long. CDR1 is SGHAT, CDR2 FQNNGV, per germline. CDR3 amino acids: CASSLAVGGSYEQYF. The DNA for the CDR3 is TGTGCCAGCAGCTTAGCAGTGGGGGGCTCCTACGAGCAGTACTTC.

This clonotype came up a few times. The CDR3 DNA reads as TGCAGTGCTAGACAAGGCGGCCCCTACAATGAGCAGTTCTTC. This gives the protein CSARQGGPYNEQFF. The chain combines TRBV20-1 with TRBJ2-1; D uncertain. Trimming removed 2 bases at V and 2 bases at J, with 10 bases between. The CDR3 covers 14 residues. The germline CDR1 and CDR2 sequences are DFQATT and SNEGSKA (reference sequence).

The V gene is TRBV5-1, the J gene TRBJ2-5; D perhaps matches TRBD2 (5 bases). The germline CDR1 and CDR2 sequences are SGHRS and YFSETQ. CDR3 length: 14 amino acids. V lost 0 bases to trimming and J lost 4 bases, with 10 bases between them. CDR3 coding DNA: TGCGCCAGCAGCTTGGGAGTCGAGGGAGAGACCCAGTACTTC. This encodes CASSLGVEGETQYF.

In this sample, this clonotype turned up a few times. The DNA of the CDR3 is TGTGCCAGCAGTACCCGCCTTCTTCGGGCTAACTATGGCTACACCTTC. Protein: CASSTRLLRANYGYTF. The chain joins TRBV12-3 or TRBV12-4 to TRBJ1-2; no firm D call. Between the trimmed V and J ends, which lost 5 bases and 0 bases, there was a span of 16 bases. The CDR3 length is 16 residues.

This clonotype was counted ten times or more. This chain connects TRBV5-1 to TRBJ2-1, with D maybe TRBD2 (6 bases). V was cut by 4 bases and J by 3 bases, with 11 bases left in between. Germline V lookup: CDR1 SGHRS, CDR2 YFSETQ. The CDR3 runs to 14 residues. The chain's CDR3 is CASSPRLDYNEQFF. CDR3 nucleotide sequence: TGCGCCAGCAGCCCAAGACTAGACTACAATGAGCAGTTCTTC.

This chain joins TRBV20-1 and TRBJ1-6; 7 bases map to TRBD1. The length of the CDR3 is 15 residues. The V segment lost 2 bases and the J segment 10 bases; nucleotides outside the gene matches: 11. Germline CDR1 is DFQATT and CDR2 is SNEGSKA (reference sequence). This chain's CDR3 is CSARTRTGAGSPLHF. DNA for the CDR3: TGCAGTGCTAGAACACGCACAGGGGCGGGATCACCCCTCCACTTT.

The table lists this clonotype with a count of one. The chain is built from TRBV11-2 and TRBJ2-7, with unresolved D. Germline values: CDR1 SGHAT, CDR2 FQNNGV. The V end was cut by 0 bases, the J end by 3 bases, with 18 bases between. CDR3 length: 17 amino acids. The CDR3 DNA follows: TGTGCCAGCAGCTTAGAGTGGGCCCCGGGCCCTGGCTACGAGCAGTACTTC. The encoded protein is CASSLEWAPGPGYEQYF.

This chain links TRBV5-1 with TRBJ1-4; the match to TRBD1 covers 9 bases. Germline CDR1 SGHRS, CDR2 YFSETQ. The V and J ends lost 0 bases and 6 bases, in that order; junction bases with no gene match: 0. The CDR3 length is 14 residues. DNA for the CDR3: TGCGCCAGCAGCTTGGGGACAGGGGATGAAAAACTGTTTTTT. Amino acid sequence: CASSLGTGDEKLFF.

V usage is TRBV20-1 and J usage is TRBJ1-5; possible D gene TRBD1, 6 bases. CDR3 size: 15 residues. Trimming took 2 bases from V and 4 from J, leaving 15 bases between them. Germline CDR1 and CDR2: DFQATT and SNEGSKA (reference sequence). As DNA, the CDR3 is TGCAGTGCTAGACCGACAGGTCTTGGTAATCAGCCCCAGCATTTT. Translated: CSARPTGLGNQPQHF.

The DNA of the CDR3 is TGTGCCAGCAGCTCAGATCTAGCTTCCTCCTACAATGAGCAGTTCTTC. As protein: CASSSDLASSYNEQFF. The chain links TRBV11-2 to TRBJ2-1; D perhaps matches TRBD2 (5 bases). The CDR3 totals 16 residues. Germline values: CDR1 SGHAT, CDR2 FQNNGV. V was pared by 4 bases and J by 0 bases, with 13 bases between.

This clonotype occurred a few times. CDR3 protein: CASSDPREDSETQYF. The CDR3 DNA reads TGTGCCAGCAGTGACCCCCGGGAGGACTCGGAGACCCAGTACTTC. The V call is TRBV25-1, the J call TRBJ2-5; 7 bases line up with TRBD2. The germline V gene encodes CDR1 MGHDK and CDR2 SYGVNS. This CDR3 has 15 residues. V trimming: 3 bases; J trimming: 5 bases; junction bases outside the gene matches: 9. Together with reference TRBV25-1 and TRBJ2-5, the CDR3 gives the full variable domain: EADIYQTPRYLVIGTGKKITLECSQTMGHDKMYWYQQDPGMELHLIHYSYGVNSTEKGDLSSESTVSRIRTEHFPLTLESARPSHTSQYLCASSDPREDSETQYFGPGTRLLVL.

In DNA, the CDR3 is TGCGCCAGCAGCAAGGGACTAGCGTTTTACAATGAGCAGTTCTTC. Translated: CASSKGLAFYNEQFF. The chain combines TRBV5-1 with TRBJ2-1; 10 positions match TRBD2. CDR1 and CDR2 (germline): SGHRS, YFSETQ. The CDR3 spans 15 residues. Trimming removed 4 bases from V and 4 bases from J; junction bases left unmatched: 5.

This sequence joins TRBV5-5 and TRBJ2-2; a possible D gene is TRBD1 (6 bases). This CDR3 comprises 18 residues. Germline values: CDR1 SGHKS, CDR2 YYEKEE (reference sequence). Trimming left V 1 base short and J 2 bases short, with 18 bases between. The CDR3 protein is CASSLMGSSGHNTGELFF. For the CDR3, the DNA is TGTGCCAGCAGCTTGATGGGATCTTCGGGACACAACACCGGGGAGCTGTTTTTT.